Below are 16 T cell receptor beta chains sequenced from a single sample in a study of T-cell reconstitution after alpha-beta-depleted transplantation in children. Unique molecular identifiers tagged the TCRbeta library. One entry per CDR3 protein, called by TCRdb with MiXCR from the PCR reads. The sample holds 300,000 to 400,000 distinct CDR3 sequences, 15% to 20% seen once. The sequences come from PBMCs, mostly from graft donor cells, collected 360 days after TCRalphabeta/CD19-depleted stem cell transplant. The receptors shown here come from a male patient between 2 and 10 years old who had a stem cell transplant for acute lymphoblastic leukemia, so the T cells may come from the graft donor.

J is TRBJ2-1 and V is TRBV29-1, with 8 bases lining up with TRBD2. Germline loops: CDR1 SQVTM, CDR2 ANQGSEA. V lost 6 bases and J lost 3; bases outside the gene matches: 10. CDR3 length: 15 amino acids. CDR3 loop: CSVLWAGGGYNEQFF. For the CDR3, the DNA is TGCAGCGTCCTTTGGGCGGGGGGTGGCTACAATGAGCAGTTCTTC.

The V gene is TRBV29-1, the J gene TRBJ2-1; 12 bases match TRBD1. Losses at the gene ends were 4 bases for V and 3 bases for J; bases not matched to a gene: 10. The CDR3 consists of 17 residues. Looked up from germline, CDR1 is SQVTM and CDR2 is ANQGSEA. CDR3 sequence reads: CSVVDLGQGANYNEQFF. The CDR3 nucleotides read TGCAGCGTTGTAGATCTGGGACAGGGGGCTAACTACAATGAGCAGTTCTTC.

V usage is TRBV29-1 and J usage is TRBJ1-2; tentatively, D is TRBD1 (6 bases). CDR1 is SQVTM and CDR2 is ANQGSEA in the germline V gene. V lost 8 bases and J 3 bases, leaving 13 bases between the germline ends. The CDR3 has 12 residues. Here the CDR3 DNA reads TGCAGCACTCGGGGGGCTGACTATGGCTACACCTTC. This sequence encodes CSTRGADYGYTF.

The genes are TRBV4-1 and TRBJ2-1, with D uncertain. CDR1 is MGHRA and CDR2 is YSYEKL in the germline V gene. The CDR3 length is 14 residues. The V and J ends lost 3 bases and 6 bases respectively, with 12 bases between them. CDR3: CASSHYLDANEQFF. The DNA of the CDR3 is TGCGCCAGCAGCCATTACCTCGACGCCAATGAGCAGTTCTTC.

The chain joins TRBV5-1 to TRBJ2-2; no firm D call. Germline CDR1 and CDR2: SGHRS and YFSETQ. With 6 bases removed from V and 4 bases from J, the gap between germline ends came to 10 bases. CDR3 length: 13 residues. The CDR3 DNA is TGCGCCAGCAAGGGATTGGGCACCGGGGAGCTGTTTTTT. It translates to CASKGLGTGELFF. The variable domain in full, with the rest retrieved from reference TRBV5-1 and TRBJ2-2, is KAGVTQTPRYLIKTRGQQVTLSCSPISGHRSVSWYQQTPGQGLQFLFEYFSETQRNKGNFPGRFSGRQFSNSRSEMNVSTLELGDSALYLCASKGLGTGELFFGEGSRLTVL.

This sequence joins TRBV11-2 and TRBJ1-5; TRBD1 aligns across 7 bases. V lost 1 base to trimming and J lost 10 bases; unmatched junction nucleotides: 10. Germline CDR1 reads SGHAT; CDR2 reads FQNNGV. CDR3 length: 15 residues. CDR3 in DNA: TGTGCCAGCAGCTTAGGAGGACAGGCACAATATCCCCAGCATTTT. It translates to CASSLGGQAQYPQHF.

This clonotype was seen a few times. This chain uses TRBV25-1 with TRBJ2-5; D is unclear. The CDR3 consists of 16 residues. The V gene's germline CDR1 is MGHDK and CDR2 SYGVNS. Between the trimmed V and J ends, which lost 1 base and 0 bases, there was a span of 12 bases. The CDR3 DNA reads as TGTGCCAGCAGTGAATGGTCAGCCTCGTACCAAGAGACCCAGTACTTC. Translated: CASSEWSASYQETQYF.

The chain couples TRBV29-1 to TRBJ1-1, with TRBD1 matching 8 bases. With V trimmed by 6 bases and J by 0 bases, 12 bases remained unmatched. CDR3 size: 16 residues. CDR1 and CDR2 (germline): SQVTM, ANQGSEA. The CDR3 DNA sequence: TGCAGCGTGGGACAGGTTTTTTCCCTCATGAACACTGAAGCTTTCTTT. It encodes CSVGQVFSLMNTEAFF.

This clonotype was counted at least ten times. This chain connects TRBV5-1 to TRBJ2-3, with D unclear. Germline-derived CDR1 and CDR2 are SGHRS and YFSETQ. V was cut by 0 bases and J by 5 bases, with 10 bases left in between. The CDR3 is 14 residues long. The CDR3 DNA reads as TGCGCCAGCAGCTTGGAGGACCTCAAAGATACGCAGTATTTT. Translated, it gives CASSLEDLKDTQYF. The full variable domain, with the rest looked up from reference TRBV5-1 and TRBJ2-3, is KAGVTQTPRYLIKTRGQQVTLSCSPISGHRSVSWYQQTPGQGLQFLFEYFSETQRNKGNFPGRFSGRQFSNSRSEMNVSTLELGDSALYLCASSLEDLKDTQYFGPGTRLTVL.

This clonotype has more than one count but fewer than ten. The CDR3 sequence: CASSLLYSGANVLTF. CDR3 DNA: TGTGCCAGCAGCTTGTTGTACTCTGGGGCCAACGTCCTGACTTTC. The rearrangement uses TRBV5-5 and TRBJ2-6; D gene ambiguous. The CDR3 consists of 15 residues. Between the trimmed V and J ends, which lost 1 base and 0 bases, there was a span of 5 bases. Germline V CDR1 and CDR2: SGHKS, YYEKEE (reference sequence).

This clonotype was seen only once. The junction does not match germline at one end; this may be a read error. The chain recombines TRBV15 with TRBJ2-1; D unclear. Germline CDR1 is LNHNV and CDR2 is YYDKDF (reference sequence). The CDR3 covers 14 residues. The DNA of the CDR3 is TGTGCCACCTGCAGACTGCGCGTACTGACTGAGCAGTTCTTC. Protein sequence: CATCRLRVLTEQFF. The full variable domain, rest sourced from reference TRBV15 and TRBJ2-1, is DAMVIQNPRYQVTQFGKPVTLSCSQTLNHNVMYWYQQKSSQAPKLLFHYYDKDFNNEADTPDNFQSRRPNTSFCFLDIRSPGLGDTAMYLCATCRLRVLTEQFFGPGTRLTVL.

This clonotype was picked up many times. This chain uses TRBV9 with TRBJ2-3; the D call may be TRBD1 or TRBD2 (5 bases each). Germline values: CDR1 SGDLS, CDR2 YYNGEE. V was shortened by 2 bases and J by 2 bases, with 12 bases between the two germline ends. The CDR3 contains 15 residues. The CDR3 region is CASSVGDAFTDTQYF. The CDR3 nucleotides are TGTGCCAGCAGCGTCGGGGACGCTTTCACAGATACGCAGTATTTT.

This clonotype showed up just a few times. The gene calls are TRBV28 and TRBJ2-2; 11 nucleotides line up with TRBD2. The V and J ends lost 5 bases and 7 bases, in that order; junction bases with no gene match: 15. This CDR3 has 18 amino acids. Germline V gives CDR1 MDHEN, CDR2 SYDVKM. CDR3: CASSLNAPSGRTHGELFF. Written as DNA, the CDR3 is TGTGCCAGCAGTCTAAATGCTCCTAGCGGGAGGACTCACGGGGAGCTGTTTTTT.

This clonotype was counted a few times. J is TRBJ1-1 and V is TRBV4-3; maybe TRBD1 (5 bases). V lost 5 bases and J 0 bases, leaving 10 bases between the germline ends. This CDR3 is built from 14 residues. Germline V gene data show CDR1 as LGHNA and CDR2 as YSLEER. CDR3 DNA sequence: TGCGCCAGCAGCGCAGGGCCCATGAACACTGAAGCTTTCTTT. Translating it yields CASSAGPMNTEAFF.

This clonotype was observed many times. The rearrangement links TRBV6-2 or TRBV6-3 to TRBJ1-4; tentative D call: TRBD1 (6 bases). V dropped 6 bases and J dropped 0 bases, with 20 bases sitting between them. CDR1 MNHEY and CDR2 SVGEGT come from the germline V gene. This CDR3 is 18 amino acids long. The CDR3 protein is CASRDSDRLSATNEKLFF. CDR3 nucleotide sequence: TGTGCCAGCAGAGATTCCGACAGGCTTTCCGCAACTAATGAAAAACTGTTTTTT.

This clonotype turned up a few times. The genes are TRBV19 and TRBJ2-1, with 8 bases matching TRBD2. V lost 3 bases to trimming and J lost 8 bases; unmatched junction nucleotides: 0. The length of the CDR3 is 12 residues. Per germline, CDR1 LNHDA and CDR2 SQIVND (reference sequence). The CDR3 loop reads CASSIGGDEQFF. The CDR3 coding sequence is TGTGCCAGTAGTATCGGGGGGGATGAGCAGTTCTTC.